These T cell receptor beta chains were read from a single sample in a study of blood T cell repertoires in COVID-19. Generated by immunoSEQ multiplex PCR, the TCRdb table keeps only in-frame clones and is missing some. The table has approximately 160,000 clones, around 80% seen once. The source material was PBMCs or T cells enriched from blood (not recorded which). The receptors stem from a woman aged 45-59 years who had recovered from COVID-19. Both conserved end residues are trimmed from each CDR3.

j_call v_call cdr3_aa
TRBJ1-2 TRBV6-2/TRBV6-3 ASSRELYNYGYT
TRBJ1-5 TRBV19 ASSPQGTYRGLSQH
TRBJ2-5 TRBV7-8 ASSLRGGAGAETQY
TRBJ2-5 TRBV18 ATLGGDQETQY
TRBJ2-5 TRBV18 ASSESRETQY
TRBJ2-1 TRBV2 ASSERSLAGGLAYNEQF
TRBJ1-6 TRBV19 ASSIDGTGVSPLH
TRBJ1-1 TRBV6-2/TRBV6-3 ASSYSGQGTEAF
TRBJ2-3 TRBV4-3 ASSQELAADTQY
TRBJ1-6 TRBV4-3 ASSQDLGSSLVRSPLH
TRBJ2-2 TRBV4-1 ASSQTTSGRGAGELF
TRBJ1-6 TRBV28 ASSLHRDNSPLH
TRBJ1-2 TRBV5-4 ASSTPTGPLGYT
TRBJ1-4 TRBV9 ASSIQGLTNEKLF
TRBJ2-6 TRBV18 ASSPPGAGGLAGANVLT
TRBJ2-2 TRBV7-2 ASRPGLALPGELF